These 20 T cell receptor beta chains were sequenced from one sample in a study of OX40 agonist ivuxolimab in advanced cancers. Data came from immunoSEQ multiplex PCR; TCRdb stores just in-frame clones and leaves some out. The data hold fewer than 85,000 clones, with approximately 78% observed a single time. This specimen consisted of CD4+ or CD8+ T cells sorted from blood, obtained in a trial of the OX40 agonist ivuxolimab. These receptors were obtained from an adult with an advanced solid tumor such as melanoma, head and neck, liver or kidney cancer.

The rearrangement links TRBV4-2 to TRBJ1-3; D is unresolved. Trimming cost V 1 base and J 4 bases, with 11 bases left between them. The CDR3 length is 15 residues. The germline gives CDR1 LGHNA, CDR2 YNFKEQ. The DNA for the CDR3 is TGTGCCAGCAGCCAAGCGGTCGGATCGGGAAACACCATATATTTT. Translation gives CASSQAVGSGNTIYF.

A single count supports this clone. This chain uses TRBV28 with TRBJ2-3, with D perhaps TRBD2 (6 bases). CDR1 MDHEN and CDR2 SYDVKM come from the germline V gene. This CDR3 is 14 amino acids long. The V end lost 3 bases, the J end lost 3 bases, and 10 bases lay between the germline ends. Written as DNA, the CDR3 is TGTGCCAGCAGTTTTGGAGGGAGGACAGATACGCAGTATTTT. Protein sequence: CASSFGGRTDTQYF.

The gene calls are TRBV11-2 and TRBJ2-5; 13 bases match TRBD2. The CDR3 loop spans 17 amino acids. Germline V gene sequence: CDR1 SGHAT, CDR2 FQNNGV. Losses at the gene ends were 4 bases for V and 2 bases for J; bases not matched to a gene: 7. CDR3 residues: CASSSGGTSGAQETQYF. The CDR3 region has the DNA TGTGCCAGCAGCTCTGGGGGGACTAGCGGGGCTCAAGAGACCCAGTACTTC.

The genes are TRBV7-9 and TRBJ2-7, with D perhaps TRBD1 (7 bases). This CDR3 region has 13 residues. Trimming took 5 bases from V and 6 from J, leaving 14 bases between them. The V gene's germline CDR1 is SEHNR and CDR2 FQNEAQ (reference sequence). CDR3 nucleotide sequence: TGTGCCAGCAGCGTTCAGGGGGGCGTCGAGCAGTACTTC. This translates into CASSVQGGVEQYF.

The CDR3 DNA follows: TGTGCCAGCAGTTTAGGGGCTACTGGGGCCAACGTCCTGACTTTC. Its protein product is CASSLGATGANVLTF. The V and J genes are TRBV28 and TRBJ2-6, with D possibly TRBD1 on 5 matching bases. V was pared by 2 bases and J by 2 bases, with 7 bases between. The CDR3 length is 15 residues. Germline assignment: CDR1 MDHEN and CDR2 SYDVKM.

CDR3 DNA sequence: TGCGCCAGCAGCTTGGCGCAGGGTGGAACCTACGAGCAGTACTTC. It yields the protein CASSLAQGGTYEQYF. The chain is built from TRBV5-1 and TRBJ2-7; tentatively, D is TRBD1 (5 bases). Trimming shortened V by 0 bases and J by 2 bases, and 12 bases separated the two germline ends. This CDR3 is 15 amino acids long. Germline V lookup: CDR1 SGHRS, CDR2 YFSETQ.

The rearrangement uses TRBV18 and TRBJ1-1, with a weak D call TRBD1 (5 bases). This CDR3 comprises 14 residues. Deletions cut 3 bases from V and 5 bases from J, with 13 bases between. CDR1 and CDR2 from the germline V gene are KGHSH and LQKENI. CDR3 loop: CASSPAGRETEAFF. CDR3 bases: TGTGCCAGCTCACCCGCAGGGCGGGAGACTGAAGCTTTCTTT.

Remarks on this clone: Other DNA sequences in this sample translate to the same CDR3. The chain is built from TRBV5-1 and TRBJ2-5; 8 positions match TRBD1. The CDR3 loop spans 14 amino acids. V lost 4 bases to trimming and J lost 1 base; unmatched junction nucleotides: 3. CDR1 and CDR2 from the germline V gene are SGHRS and YFSETQ. CDR3 in DNA: TGCGCCAGCAGCCTGACAGGGGTCCAAGAGACCCAGTACTTC. Its protein product is CASSLTGVQETQYF.

V usage is TRBV7-9 and J usage is TRBJ2-7; D assignment may be TRBD1 or TRBD2 (5 bases each). Germline CDR1 and CDR2: SEHNR and FQNEAQ (reference sequence). The V end was cut by 5 bases, the J end by 0 bases, with 23 bases between. The CDR3 runs 18 residues. The CDR3 DNA reads TGTGCCAGCAGCCCTTGGGGGTTGGCGGAGGCACTCTCCTACGAGCAGTACTTC. Translated: CASSPWGLAEALSYEQYF.

The rearrangement links TRBV28 to TRBJ2-7; no firm D call. Trimming stripped 5 bases from V and 6 bases from J, with 14 bases between. Germline assignment: CDR1 MDHEN and CDR2 SYDVKM. This CDR3 contains 13 residues. DNA of the CDR3: TGTGCCAGCAGTGTGCTCCCTACCCCCGAGCAGTACTTC. Protein sequence: CASSVLPTPEQYF.

This clone was picked up a small number of times. V gene TRBV19 combines with J gene TRBJ1-1; the D gene is possibly TRBD1 (6 bases). Germline CDR1 is LNHDA and CDR2 is SQIVND (reference sequence). CDR3 length: 15 amino acids. V was pared by 5 bases and J by 1 base, with 14 bases between. CDR3 bases: TGTGCCAGTAGTCCGGGGGCGGCCCCGAACACTGAAGCTTTCTTT. This sequence encodes CASSPGAAPNTEAFF. Full variable domain (rest looked up from reference TRBV19 and TRBJ1-1): DGGITQSPKYLFRKEGQNVTLSCEQNLNHDAMYWYRQDPGQGLRLIYYSQIVNDFQKGDIAEGYSVSREKKESFPLTVTSAQKNPTAFYLCASSPGAAPNTEAFFGQGTRLTVV.

This chain uses TRBV18 with TRBJ2-7; TRBD1 agrees at 9 bases. The junction had 6 bases not matched to a gene; V was cut back by 5 bases and J by 1 base. CDR1 is KGHSH and CDR2 is LQKENI in the germline V gene. This CDR3 has 15 amino acids. The CDR3 DNA is TGTGCCAGCTCAAGTTTTGGGACAGGGTCCTACGAGCAGTACTTC. It yields the protein CASSSFGTGSYEQYF.

The DNA for the CDR3 is TGCGCCAGCAGGCGCCGACAGGGGGGATCCTACGAGCAGTACTTC. This translates into CASRRRQGGSYEQYF. This chain links TRBV10-1 with TRBJ2-7; 9 nucleotides agree with TRBD1. CDR1 and CDR2 (germline): WNHNN, SYGVQD (reference sequence). V gave up 6 bases and J gave up 1 base; unmatched junction bases: 7. CDR3 length equals 15 residues.

The rearrangement uses TRBV2 and TRBJ2-3; D possibly corresponds to TRBD2 (5 bases). With 10 bases removed from V and 5 bases from J, the gap between germline ends came to 16 bases. Germline V gene data show CDR1 as SNHLY and CDR2 as FYNNEI. This CDR3 has 13 residues. CDR3 region: CANGVQPGDTQYF. In DNA form, the CDR3 reads TGTGCCAACGGGGTCCAGCCGGGAGATACGCAGTATTTT.

The genes are TRBV2 and TRBJ1-3; perhaps TRBD1 as D (5 bases). The germline V gene has CDR1 SNHLY and CDR2 FYNNEI. The length of the CDR3 is 13 residues. Trimming took 7 bases from V and 4 from J, leaving 11 bases between them. The CDR3 protein is CASTRVGGNTIYF. CDR3 bases: TGTGCCAGCACCAGGGTTGGAGGAAACACCATATATTTT.

This chain links TRBV2 with TRBJ2-1; perhaps TRBD2 as D (6 bases). Trimming stripped 2 bases from V and 0 bases from J, with 8 bases between. This CDR3 region has 15 residues. Germline lookup yields CDR1 SNHLY and CDR2 FYNNEI. CDR3 in DNA: TGTGCCAGCAGTGAACTCGGGGGCTCCTACAATGAGCAGTTCTTC. The encoded protein is CASSELGGSYNEQFF.

The chain uses TRBV4-2 and TRBJ1-2, with D possibly being TRBD1 (6 bases). The V gene's germline CDR1 is LGHNA and CDR2 YNFKEQ. The CDR3 runs 16 residues. Trimming took 4 bases from V and 0 from J, leaving 15 bases between them. CDR3: CASSPQGTGTNYGYTF. DNA of the CDR3: TGTGCCAGCAGCCCTCAGGGTACAGGGACTAACTATGGCTACACCTTC.

This clone has just one count. The chain employs TRBV6-6 and TRBJ1-2; D gene unclear. With 6 bases removed from V and 1 base from J, the gap between germline ends came to 9 bases. Germline assignment: CDR1 MNHNY and CDR2 SVGAGI (reference sequence). The CDR3 totals 13 residues. The CDR3 sequence: CASSSGLNYGYTF. The CDR3 nucleotides read TGTGCCAGCAGCTCCGGACTTAACTATGGCTACACCTTC.

This rearrangement joins TRBV19 to TRBJ1-1, with D possibly being TRBD1 (5 bases). The V and J ends lost 8 bases and 4 bases respectively, with 14 bases between them. Germline CDR1 and CDR2: LNHDA and SQIVND (reference sequence). This CDR3 has 13 residues. CDR3 sequence reads: CASRDVARTEAFF. The CDR3 DNA is TGTGCCAGTCGGGACGTAGCGCGCACTGAAGCTTTCTTT.

The J gene is TRBJ1-1, the V gene TRBV25-1, with D maybe TRBD1 (5 bases). The germline V gene encodes CDR1 MGHDK and CDR2 SYGVNS. Between the trimmed V and J ends, which lost 5 bases and 1 base, there was a span of 11 bases. The CDR3 totals 14 residues. Here the CDR3 reads CASSKEGWNTEAFF. The CDR3 DNA follows: TGTGCCAGCAGTAAGGAGGGGTGGAACACTGAAGCTTTCTTT.